Detailed here is one T cell receptor beta chain. Repertoires were generated with immunoSEQ multiplex PCR, while TCRdb's copy carries only in-frame clones and drops some. The sample contains some 240,000 clones, roughly nine tenths of which appear only once. The record originates from a study of blood T cell repertoires in COVID-19. V gave up 9 bases and J gave up 2 bases, with 17 bases separating them. Germline V gene sequence: CDR1 SGHRS, CDR2 YFSETQ. The CDR3 spans 14 residues. The clonotype comes from a man in his fifties or sixties with COVID-19, enrolled during active disease. This sequence joins TRBV5-1 and TRBJ2-5, with D possibly TRBD1 on 6 matching bases. Sequenced: peripheral blood. CDR3 in amino acids: CATSPQGMQETQYF. The DNA of the CDR3 is TGCGCCACCTCACCCCAGGGGATGCAAGAGACCCAGTACTTC. Full variable domain (outside the CDR3, taken from reference TRBV5-1 and TRBJ2-5): KAGVTQTPRYLIKTRGQQVTLSCSPISGHRSVSWYQQTPGQGLQFLFEYFSETQRNKGNFPGRFSGRQFSNSRSEMNVSTLELGDSALYLCATSPQGMQETQYFGPGTRLLVL.